This T cell receptor beta chain originates from a study of blood T cell repertoires in COVID-19. In the study overall: Nucleic acid was either cDNA or gDNA, and it came from T cells, B-cell-depleted T cells, or PBMCs.

The study assigned cohorts using participant-reported clinical history. All recovered Cohort 3 donors got two negative PCRs, got clearance, or saw symptom resolution. This CDR3 is 14 amino acids long. CDR1 SGHRS and CDR2 YFSETQ come from the germline V gene. Unmatched junction bases numbered 4, after V lost 4 bases and J lost 0 bases. In the original analysis: Estimated nucleated cell counts came from reference gene primer amplification. Sequencing was performed with immunoSEQ multiplex PCR; in TCRdb, only in-frame clones are kept and a portion is missing. V, J and clone size were drawn from that table, and D and trimming were deduced from the DNA. The profile shows 200,000 to 300,000 clones, roughly 91% of them singletons.

The chain couples TRBV5-1 to TRBJ2-7; 7 positions agree with TRBD1. The clonotype comes from a man aged 40-55 years who had recovered from COVID-19. Sequencing was performed on PBMCs or T cells enriched from blood (not recorded which). The CDR3 is CASSVRDSSYEQYF. In DNA, the CDR3 is TGCGCCAGCAGCGTACGGGACAGCTCCTACGAGCAGTACTTC.